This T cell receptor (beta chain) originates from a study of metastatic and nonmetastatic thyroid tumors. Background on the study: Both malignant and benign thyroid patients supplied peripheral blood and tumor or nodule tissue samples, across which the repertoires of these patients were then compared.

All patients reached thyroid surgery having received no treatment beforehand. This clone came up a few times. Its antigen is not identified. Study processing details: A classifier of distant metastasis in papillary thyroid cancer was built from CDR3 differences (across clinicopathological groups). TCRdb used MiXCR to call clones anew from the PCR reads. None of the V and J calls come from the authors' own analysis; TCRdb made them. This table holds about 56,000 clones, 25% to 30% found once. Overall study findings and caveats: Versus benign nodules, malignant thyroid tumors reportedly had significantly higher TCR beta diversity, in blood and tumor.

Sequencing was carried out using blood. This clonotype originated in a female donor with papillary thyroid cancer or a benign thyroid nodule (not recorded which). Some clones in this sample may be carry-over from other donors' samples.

CDR3: CASSRSGTFSYEQYF. The CDR3 coding sequence is TGTGCCAGCAGTCGTAGCGGGACGTTCTCCTACGAGCAGTACTTC. This sequence joins TRBV6-1 and TRBJ2-7, with 8 bases fitting TRBD2. This CDR3 is built from 15 residues. Trimming at V came to 5 bases and at J to 0 bases, leaving 6 bases not matched to a gene. Germline loops: CDR1 MNHNS, CDR2 SASEGT.